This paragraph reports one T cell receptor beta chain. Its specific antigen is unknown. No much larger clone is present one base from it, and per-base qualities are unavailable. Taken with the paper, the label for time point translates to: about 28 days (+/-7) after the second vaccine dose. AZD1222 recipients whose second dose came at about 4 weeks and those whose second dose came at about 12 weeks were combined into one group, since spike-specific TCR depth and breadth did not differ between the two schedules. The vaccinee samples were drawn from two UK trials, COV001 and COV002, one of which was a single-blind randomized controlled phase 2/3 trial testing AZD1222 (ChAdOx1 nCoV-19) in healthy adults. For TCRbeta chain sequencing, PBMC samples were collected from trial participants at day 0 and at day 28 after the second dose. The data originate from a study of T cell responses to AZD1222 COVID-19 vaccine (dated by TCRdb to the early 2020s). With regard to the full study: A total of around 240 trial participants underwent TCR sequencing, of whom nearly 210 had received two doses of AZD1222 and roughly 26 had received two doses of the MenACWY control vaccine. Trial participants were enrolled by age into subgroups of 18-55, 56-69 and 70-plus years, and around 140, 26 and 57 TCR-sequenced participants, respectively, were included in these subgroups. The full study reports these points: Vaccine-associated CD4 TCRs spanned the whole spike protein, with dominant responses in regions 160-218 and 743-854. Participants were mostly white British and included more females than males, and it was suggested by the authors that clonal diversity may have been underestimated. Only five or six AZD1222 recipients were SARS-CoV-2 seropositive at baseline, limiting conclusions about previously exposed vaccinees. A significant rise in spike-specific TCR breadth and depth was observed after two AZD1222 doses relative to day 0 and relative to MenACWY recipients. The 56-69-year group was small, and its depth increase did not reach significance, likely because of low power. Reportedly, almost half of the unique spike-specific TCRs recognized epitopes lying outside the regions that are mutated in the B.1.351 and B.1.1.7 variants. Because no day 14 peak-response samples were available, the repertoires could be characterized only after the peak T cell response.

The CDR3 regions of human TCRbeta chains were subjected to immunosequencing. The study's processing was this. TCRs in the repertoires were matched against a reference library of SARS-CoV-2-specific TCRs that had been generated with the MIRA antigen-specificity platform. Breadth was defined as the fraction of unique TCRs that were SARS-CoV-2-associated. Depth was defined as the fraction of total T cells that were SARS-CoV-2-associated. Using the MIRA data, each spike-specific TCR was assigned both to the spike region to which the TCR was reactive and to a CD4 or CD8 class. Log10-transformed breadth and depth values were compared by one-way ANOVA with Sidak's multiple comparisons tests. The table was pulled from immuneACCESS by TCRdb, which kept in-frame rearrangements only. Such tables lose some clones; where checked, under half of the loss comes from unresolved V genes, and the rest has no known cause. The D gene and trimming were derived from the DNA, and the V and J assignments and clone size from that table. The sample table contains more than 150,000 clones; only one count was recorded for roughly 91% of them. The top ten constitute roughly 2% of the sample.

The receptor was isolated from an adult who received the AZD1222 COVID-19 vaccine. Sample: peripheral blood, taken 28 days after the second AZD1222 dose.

The CDR3 amino acid sequence is: CASSSSYEQYF. The DNA sequence is TGTGCCAGCAGTTCGTCCTACGAGCAGTACTTC. The rearrangement joined TRBV28 to TRBJ2-7; the D gene identity is not certain. The CDR3 has 11 amino acids, counting the end cysteine and phenylalanine. This entry keeps only the CDR3 DNA: 33 bases, framed from base 1. CDR1 and CDR2 are drawn from the germline V gene: MDHEN, SYDVKM. V sheds 4 bases and J sheds 1 base, leaving 2 bases between their ends. Supplemented by the reference TRBV28 and TRBJ2-7 proteins around the CDR3, the complete variable domain is DVKVTQSSRYLVKRTGEKVFLECVQDMDHENMFWYRQDPGLGLRLIYFSYDVKMKEKGDIPEGYSVSREKKERFSLILESASTNQTSMYLCASSSSYEQYFGPGTRLTVT.